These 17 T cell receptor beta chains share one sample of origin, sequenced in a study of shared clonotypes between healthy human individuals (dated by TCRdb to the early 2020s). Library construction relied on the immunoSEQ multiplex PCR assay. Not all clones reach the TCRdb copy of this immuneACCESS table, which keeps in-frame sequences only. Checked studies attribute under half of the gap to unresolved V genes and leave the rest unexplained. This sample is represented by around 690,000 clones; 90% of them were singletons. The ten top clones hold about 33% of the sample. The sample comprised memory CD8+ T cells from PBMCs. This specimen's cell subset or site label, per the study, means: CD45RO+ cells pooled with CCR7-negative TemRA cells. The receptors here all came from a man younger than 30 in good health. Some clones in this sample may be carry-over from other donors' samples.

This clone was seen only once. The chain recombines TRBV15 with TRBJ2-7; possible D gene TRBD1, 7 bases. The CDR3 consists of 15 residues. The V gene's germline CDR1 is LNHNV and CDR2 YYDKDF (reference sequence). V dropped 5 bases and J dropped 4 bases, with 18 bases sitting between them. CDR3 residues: CATSSHRGGGYEQYF. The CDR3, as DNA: TGTGCCACCAGCTCTCACAGGGGAGGAGGTTACGAGCAGTACTTC.

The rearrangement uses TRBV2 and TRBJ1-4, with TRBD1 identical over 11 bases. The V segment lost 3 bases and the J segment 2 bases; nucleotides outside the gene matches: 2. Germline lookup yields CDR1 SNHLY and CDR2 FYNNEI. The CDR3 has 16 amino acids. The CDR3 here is CASSERTGGTNEKLFF. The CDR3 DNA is TGTGCCAGCAGTGAGAGGACAGGGGGCACTAATGAAAAACTGTTTTTT. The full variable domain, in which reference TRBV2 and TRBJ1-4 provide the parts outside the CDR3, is EPEVTQTPSHQVTQMGQEVILRCVPISNHLYFYWYRQILGQKVEFLVSFYNNEISEKSEIFDDQFSVERPDGSNFTLKIRSTKLEDSAMYFCASSERTGGTNEKLFFGSGTQLSVL.

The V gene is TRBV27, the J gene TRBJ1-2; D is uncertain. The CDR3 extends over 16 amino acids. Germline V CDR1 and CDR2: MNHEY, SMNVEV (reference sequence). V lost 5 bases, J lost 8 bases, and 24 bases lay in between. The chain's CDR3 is CASSLLIGPTVAGYTF. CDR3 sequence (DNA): TGTGCCAGCAGTCTTCTAATCGGCCCCACGGTCGCAGGCTACACCTTC.

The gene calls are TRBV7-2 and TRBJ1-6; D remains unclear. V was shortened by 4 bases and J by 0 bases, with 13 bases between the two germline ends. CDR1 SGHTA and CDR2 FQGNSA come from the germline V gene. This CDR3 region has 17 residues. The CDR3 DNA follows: TGTGCCAGCAGCTCCTACCGGGTTAGCTCCTATAATTCACCCCTCCACTTT. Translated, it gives CASSSYRVSSYNSPLHF.

CDR3 coding DNA: TGCGCCAGCCGAGAGACCTCTGGGGCCAACGTCCTGACTTTC. It specifies CASRETSGANVLTF. This chain uses TRBV5-1 with TRBJ2-6; no clear D gene. The germline gives CDR1 SGHRS, CDR2 YFSETQ. The CDR3 has 14 residues. V lost 7 bases and J lost 0, with 8 bases in between.

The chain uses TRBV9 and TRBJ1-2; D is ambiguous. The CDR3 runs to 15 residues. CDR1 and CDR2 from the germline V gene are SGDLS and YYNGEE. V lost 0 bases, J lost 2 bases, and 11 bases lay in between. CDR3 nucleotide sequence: TGTGCCAGCAGCGTAGGGAGGGAGATCAACTATGGCTACACCTTC. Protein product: CASSVGREINYGYTF. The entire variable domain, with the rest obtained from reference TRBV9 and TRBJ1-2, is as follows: DSGVTQTPKHLITATGQRVTLRCSPRSGDLSVYWYQQSLDQGLQFLIQYYNGEERAKGNILERFSAQQFPDLHSELNLSSLELGDSALYFCASSVGREINYGYTFGSGTRLTVV.

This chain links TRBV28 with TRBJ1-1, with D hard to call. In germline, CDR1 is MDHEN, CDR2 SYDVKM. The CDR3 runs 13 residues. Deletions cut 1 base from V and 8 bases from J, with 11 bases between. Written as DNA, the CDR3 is TGTGCCAGCAGTTTATCCGGCCAGAACGAAGCTTTCTTT. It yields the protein CASSLSGQNEAFF.

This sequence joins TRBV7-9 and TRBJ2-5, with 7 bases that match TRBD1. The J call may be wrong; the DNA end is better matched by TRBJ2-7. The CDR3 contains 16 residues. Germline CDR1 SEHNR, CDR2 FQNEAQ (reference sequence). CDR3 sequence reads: CASSLGQDALVYEQYF. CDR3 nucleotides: TGTGCCAGCAGCCTCGGACAGGACGCCTTAGTCTACGAGCAGTACTTC.

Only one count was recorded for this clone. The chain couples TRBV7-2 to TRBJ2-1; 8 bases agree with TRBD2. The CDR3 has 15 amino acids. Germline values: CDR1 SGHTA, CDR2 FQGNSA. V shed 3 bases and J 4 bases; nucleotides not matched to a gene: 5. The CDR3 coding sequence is TGTGCCAGCAGCTTCGTAGCGGGGCTGTACAATGAGCAGTTCTTC. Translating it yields CASSFVAGLYNEQFF.

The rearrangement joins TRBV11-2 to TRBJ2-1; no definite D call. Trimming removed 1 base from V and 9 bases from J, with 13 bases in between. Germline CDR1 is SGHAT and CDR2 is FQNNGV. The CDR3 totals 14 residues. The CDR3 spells CASSLVWPSFEQFF. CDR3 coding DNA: TGTGCCAGCAGCTTAGTTTGGCCGAGTTTTGAGCAGTTCTTC.

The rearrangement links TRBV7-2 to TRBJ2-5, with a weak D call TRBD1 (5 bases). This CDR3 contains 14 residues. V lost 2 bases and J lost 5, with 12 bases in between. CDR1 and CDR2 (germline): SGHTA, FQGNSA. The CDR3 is CASSLIGARETQYF. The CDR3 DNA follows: TGTGCCAGCAGCTTAATAGGGGCTCGGGAGACCCAGTACTTC.

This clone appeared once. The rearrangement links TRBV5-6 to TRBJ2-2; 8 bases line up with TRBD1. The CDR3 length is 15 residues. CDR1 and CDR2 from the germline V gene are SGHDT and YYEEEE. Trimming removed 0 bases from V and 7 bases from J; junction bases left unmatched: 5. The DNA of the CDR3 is TGTGCCAGCAGCTTGGTGACAGGGGTAGTCGGGGAGCTGTTTTTT. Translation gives CASSLVTGVVGELFF. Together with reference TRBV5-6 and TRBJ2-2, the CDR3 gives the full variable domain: DAGVTQSPTHLIKTRGQQVTLRCSPKSGHDTVSWYQQALGQGPQFIFQYYEEEERQRGNFPDRFSGHQFPNYSSELNVNALLLGDSALYLCASSLVTGVVGELFFGEGSRLTVL.

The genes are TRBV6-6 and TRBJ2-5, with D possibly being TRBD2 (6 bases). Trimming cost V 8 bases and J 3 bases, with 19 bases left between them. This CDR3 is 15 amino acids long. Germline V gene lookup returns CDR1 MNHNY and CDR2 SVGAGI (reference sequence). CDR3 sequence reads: CASERRPGVEETQYF. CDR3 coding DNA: TGTGCCAGCGAGCGCCGCCCGGGGGTGGAAGAGACCCAGTACTTC.

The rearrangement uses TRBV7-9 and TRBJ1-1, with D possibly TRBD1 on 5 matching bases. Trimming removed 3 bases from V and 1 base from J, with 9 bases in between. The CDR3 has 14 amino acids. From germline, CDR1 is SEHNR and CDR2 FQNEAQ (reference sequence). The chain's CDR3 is CASSFRDRNTEAFF. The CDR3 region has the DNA TGTGCCAGCAGCTTCCGAGACAGGAACACTGAAGCTTTCTTT.

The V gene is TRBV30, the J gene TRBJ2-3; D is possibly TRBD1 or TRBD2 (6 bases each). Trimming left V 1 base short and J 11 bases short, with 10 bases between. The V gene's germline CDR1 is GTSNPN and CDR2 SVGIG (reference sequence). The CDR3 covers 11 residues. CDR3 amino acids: CAWSGGAEQYF. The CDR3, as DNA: TGTGCCTGGAGTGGGGGGGCTGAGCAGTATTTT.

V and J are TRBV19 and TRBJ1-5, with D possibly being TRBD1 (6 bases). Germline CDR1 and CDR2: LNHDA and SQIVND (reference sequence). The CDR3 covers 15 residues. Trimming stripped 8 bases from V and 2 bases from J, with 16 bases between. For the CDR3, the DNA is TGTGCCAGTGCGAGGGGGGGGAAAGGCAATCAGCCCCAGCATTTT. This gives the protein CASARGGKGNQPQHF.

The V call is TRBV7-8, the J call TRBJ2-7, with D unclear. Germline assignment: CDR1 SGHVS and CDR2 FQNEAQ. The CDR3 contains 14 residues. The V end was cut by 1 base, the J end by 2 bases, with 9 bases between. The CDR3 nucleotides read TGTGCCAGCAGCTTAGGAGCGAGACCCTACGAGCAGTACTTC. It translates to CASSLGARPYEQYF.